This is a list of T cell receptor beta chains from one sample in a study of identical twins. One entry per CDR3 protein results from TCRdb running MiXCR on the 5' RACE reads. Among 300,000 or so distinct CDR3 sequences listed, roughly 9.8% were seen once. These data also featured in a second study, about yellow fever vaccine responses in identical twins.

The specimen sequenced was CD8+ T cells sorted from blood. These receptors were collected from a woman between 18 and 30 years old in good health. Each CDR3 is given with its conserved first and last residue. D genes are given only for firm matches. Only some rows state a clone size, as once, few, many or a class for expanded clones.

size	V	J	D	DNA	CDR3
many	TRBV5-1	TRBJ2-2	NA	TGCGCCAGCAGCGGGGGCACCGGGGAGCTGTTTTTT	CASSGGTGELFF
many	TRBV4-3	TRBJ2-1	NA	TGCGCCAGCAGCCTATGGATCGGCTCCTACAATGAGCAGTTCTTC	CASSLWIGSYNEQFF
many	TRBV7-9	TRBJ2-7	NA	TGTGCCAGCAGCTCCACATTGGGTCGACGAGTCTACGAGCAGTACTTC	CASSSTLGRRVYEQYF
few	TRBV7-9	TRBJ2-7	TRBD1	TGTGCCAGCAGCATTAAAAACGTACAGGGGGGCTACGAGCAGTACTTC	CASSIKNVQGGYEQYF
NA	TRBV20-1	TRBJ2-7	NA	TGCAGTGCTAGAGTTAGAGGGGGAGTCTCTGGCGAGCAGTACTTC	CSARVRGGVSGEQYF
NA	TRBV5-6	TRBJ2-3	TRBD1	TGTGCCAGCAGCTCATATCGGACAGGGGGCCCCACAGATACGCAGTATTTT	CASSSYRTGGPTDTQYF
few	TRBV4-1	TRBJ2-7	TRBD1	TGCGCCAGCAGCCCACTCGAGACAGGGGCCCACGAGCAGTACTTC	CASSPLETGAHEQYF
many	TRBV6-1	TRBJ2-5	TRBD1	TGTGCCAGCAGTAATAGCCACGGGACAGGAGGAGAGACCCAGTACTTC	CASSNSHGTGGETQYF
few	TRBV11-2	TRBJ2-4	NA	TGTGCCAGCAGCTTAGCGGGACTCGGGAGCATTCAGTACTTC	CASSLAGLGSIQYF
NA	TRBV14	TRBJ2-1	TRBD2	TGTGCCAGCAGCCACGTACTAGCGGGAGGACTTGGTGAGCAGTTCTTC	CASSHVLAGGLGEQFF
few	TRBV7-2	TRBJ2-7	TRBD2	TGTGCCAGCAGCCGCGGACTAGCGGGACCACCCTACGAGCAGTACTTC	CASSRGLAGPPYEQYF
NA	TRBV29-1	TRBJ1-2	NA	TGCAGCGTTGGACCCCTGTCCGGCTACACCTTC	CSVGPLSGYTF
few	TRBV7-3	TRBJ2-3	TRBD1	TGTGCCAGCAGCTTATGGGGGACAGGGGTAGCAGATACGCAGTATTTT	CASSLWGTGVADTQYF
few	TRBV7-6	TRBJ2-5	NA	TGTGCCAGCAGCCCCGATAGGTATCGAGAGACCCAGTACTTC	CASSPDRYRETQYF
NA	TRBV7-9	TRBJ2-1	TRBD2	TGTGCCAGCAGCCCCGCCTCTAGCGGATTACAGACTGAGCAGTTCTTC	CASSPASSGLQTEQFF
many	TRBV7-9	TRBJ1-1	NA	TGTGCCAGCAGCCCTCAGAACACTGAAGCTTTCTTT	CASSPQNTEAFF
NA	TRBV6-2/TRBV6-3	TRBJ2-7	NA	TGTGCCAGCAGTTACTACCCCACTCCCGTGGACGAGCAGTACTTC	CASSYYPTPVDEQYF
NA	TRBV28	TRBJ2-1	TRBD2	TGTGCCAGTCAAACTATCCGACTAGCCGACAATGAGCAGTTCTTC	CASQTIRLADNEQFF
many	TRBV29-1	TRBJ2-1	NA	TGCAGCGCCGAGTTACTTCAGACCTACAATGAGCAGTTCTTC	CSAELLQTYNEQFF
few	TRBV5-1	TRBJ2-1	NA	TGCGCCAGCAGCTCGCGACTCGTAAGCTCCTACAATGAGCAGTTCTTC	CASSSRLVSSYNEQFF
NA	TRBV2	TRBJ2-4	NA	TGTGCCAGCAGGTCAGAGGGAAGCGGCATTCAGTACTTC	CASRSEGSGIQYF
NA	TRBV20-1	TRBJ2-7	TRBD2	TGCAGTGCTAGAGATGAAGGGGGACTAGCGGGCTACGAGCAGTACTTC	CSARDEGGLAGYEQYF
NA	TRBV11-1	TRBJ1-1	NA	TGTGCCAGCAGCAACCGAGAGAACACTGAAGCTTTCTTT	CASSNRENTEAFF
many	TRBV7-8	TRBJ2-7	TRBD2	TGTGCCAGCAGCTTAAAGCGGGGAGGCGGAGACTACGAGCAGTACTTC	CASSLKRGGGDYEQYF
many	TRBV10-3	TRBJ2-1	NA	TGTGCCATCAGCCCGGGGGAAGGTCCTAGTTACAATGAGCAGTTCTTC	CAISPGEGPSYNEQFF
few	TRBV4-3	TRBJ2-2	TRBD1	TGCGCCAGCAGCCAGGACAGGGCCGCGGGCGGGGAGCTGTTTTTT	CASSQDRAAGGELFF
many	TRBV28	TRBJ2-7	TRBD2	TGTGCCAGCAGTTTCCAAACTAGCGGAAGCTCCTACGAGCAGTACTTC	CASSFQTSGSSYEQYF
many	TRBV12-3/TRBV12-4	TRBJ2-2	NA	TGTGCCAGCAGTTCCCTGATCGGGGAGCTGTTTTTT	CASSSLIGELFF
many	TRBV7-9	TRBJ2-1	NA	TGTGCCAGCAGCTCACGGCTACCAAGTAATTACAATGAGCAGTTCTTC	CASSSRLPSNYNEQFF
many	TRBV4-1	TRBJ2-1	NA	TGCGCCAGCAGCCCCTTGACGGGGAGCTACAATGAGCAGTTCTTC	CASSPLTGSYNEQFF
NA	TRBV7-8	TRBJ2-3	NA	TGTGCCAGCAGCTTGACTACCTCGGGTGATACGCAGTATTTT	CASSLTTSGDTQYF
many	TRBV4-3	TRBJ2-2	NA	TGCGCCAGCAGTCAAGACTACACCGGGGAGCTGTTTTTT	CASSQDYTGELFF
many	TRBV4-1	TRBJ2-7	NA	TGCGCCAGCAGCCAACTCCCTAACTCCTACGAGCAGTACTTC	CASSQLPNSYEQYF
many	TRBV5-6	TRBJ2-1	NA	TGTGCCAGCAGCTCGTCAGGCACCTACAATGAGCAGTTCTTC	CASSSSGTYNEQFF
NA	TRBV7-8	TRBJ2-1	TRBD1	TGTGCCAGCAGCCCCCAGGGGCAGGGGGCCTACAATGAGCAGTTCTTC	CASSPQGQGAYNEQFF
many	TRBV4-2	TRBJ2-7	TRBD2	TGTGCCAGCAGCCAAGACGCTAGCGGGAGCCCCTACGAGCAGTACTTC	CASSQDASGSPYEQYF
NA	TRBV7-2	TRBJ2-1	TRBD2	TGTGCCAGCAGCCCATCATTAGCGGGAGGGCCGTTCAATGAGCAGTTCTTC	CASSPSLAGGPFNEQFF
many	TRBV7-2	TRBJ2-7	TRBD1	TGTGCCAGCAGCTTCCGGGACAGGGTGCACGAGCAGTACTTC	CASSFRDRVHEQYF
few	TRBV7-9	TRBJ2-7	TRBD1	TGTGCCAGCAGCTTAGTACAGGGGACCTACGAGCAGTACTTC	CASSLVQGTYEQYF
NA	TRBV6-1	TRBJ1-1	NA	TGTGCCACCAGTCTCGGGGGTTGGACTGAAGCTTTCTTT	CATSLGGWTEAFF
few	TRBV7-3	TRBJ2-1	NA	TGTGCCAGCAGCTTATGGCAGGGGAGTTACAATGAGCAGTTCTTC	CASSLWQGSYNEQFF
few	TRBV7-9	TRBJ2-5	NA	TGTGCCAGCAGCTTAGTGTGGGACGTCCAAGAGACCCAGTACTTC	CASSLVWDVQETQYF
NA	TRBV11-2	TRBJ2-1	NA	TGTGCCAGCAGCTTAGAGGCCCTGGGACACACCTACAATGAGCAGTTCTTC	CASSLEALGHTYNEQFF
many	TRBV29-1	TRBJ1-2	NA	TGCAGCGCCATGGGGGGACCGGATGGACATGGCTACACCTTC	CSAMGGPDGHGYTF
many	TRBV7-9	TRBJ1-1	NA	TGTGCCAGCAGCTCCTCCGGGATAGCTTTCTTT	CASSSSGIAFF
NA	TRBV20-1	TRBJ2-5	NA	TGCAGTGCTAGAGACCCGCCAGATTCCCAGTACTTC	CSARDPPDSQYF
few	TRBV15	TRBJ2-7	TRBD2	TGTGCCACCAGCAGAGATTTGCCCCTCGGCCGGGGGGAATACGAGCAGTACTTC	CATSRDLPLGRGEYEQYF
many	TRBV11-2	TRBJ1-1	NA	TGTGCCAGCAGCTCAGGGGCGAACGTGAACACTGAAGCTTTCTTT	CASSSGANVNTEAFF
NA	TRBV14	TRBJ2-7	TRBD1	TGTGCCAGCAGCCAATTGGCCGGGACAGACTACGAGCAGTACTTC	CASSQLAGTDYEQYF
NA	TRBV20-1	TRBJ2-7	NA	TGCAGTGCTAGAGATTCGCAGGCGCTAACCTACGAGCAGTACTTC	CSARDSQALTYEQYF
many	TRBV29-1	TRBJ2-1	NA	TGCAGCGCTGTGACAATGGTGAATGAGCAGTTCTTC	CSAVTMVNEQFF
few	TRBV10-3	TRBJ2-5	NA	TGTGCCATCGGGGGAGAAGAGACCCAGTACTTC	CAIGGEETQYF
few	TRBV20-1	TRBJ2-7	TRBD2	TGCAGTGCTTCCGGACTAGCGCGTCCCTACGAGCAGTACTTC	CSASGLARPYEQYF
NA	TRBV7-9	TRBJ2-5	NA	TGTGCCAGCAGCTTGATCACAGCCCAAGAGACCCAGTACTTC	CASSLITAQETQYF
many	TRBV27	TRBJ2-1	NA	TGTGCCAGCAGTTTATCGAGACTTAATGAGCAGTTCTTC	CASSLSRLNEQFF
many	TRBV4-2	TRBJ2-7	NA	TGTGCCAGCAGCCGACCGGGACAACTTATCGAGCAGTACTTC	CASSRPGQLIEQYF
many	TRBV27	TRBJ2-4	NA	TGTGCCAGCAGTGAAGGCTTCATAGCCAAAAACATTCAGTACTTC	CASSEGFIAKNIQYF